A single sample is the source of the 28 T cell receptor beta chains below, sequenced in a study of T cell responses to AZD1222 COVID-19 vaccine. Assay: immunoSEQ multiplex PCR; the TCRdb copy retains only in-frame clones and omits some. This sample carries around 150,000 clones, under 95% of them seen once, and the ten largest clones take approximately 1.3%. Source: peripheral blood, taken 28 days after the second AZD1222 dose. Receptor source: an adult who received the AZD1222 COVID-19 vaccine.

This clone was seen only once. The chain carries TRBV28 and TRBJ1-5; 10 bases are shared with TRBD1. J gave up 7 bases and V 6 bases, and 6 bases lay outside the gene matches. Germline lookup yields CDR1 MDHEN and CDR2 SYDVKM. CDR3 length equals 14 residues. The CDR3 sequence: CASRVGQGGQPQHF. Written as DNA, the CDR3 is TGTGCCAGCAGGGTTGGACAGGGGGGACAGCCCCAGCATTTT.

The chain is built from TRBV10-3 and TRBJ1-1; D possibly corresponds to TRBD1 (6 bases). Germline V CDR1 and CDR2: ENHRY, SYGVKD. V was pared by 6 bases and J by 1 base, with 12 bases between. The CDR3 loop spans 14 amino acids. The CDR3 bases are TGTGCCATCAGCCCCCCGACAGGGAACACTGAAGCTTTCTTT. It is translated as CAISPPTGNTEAFF.

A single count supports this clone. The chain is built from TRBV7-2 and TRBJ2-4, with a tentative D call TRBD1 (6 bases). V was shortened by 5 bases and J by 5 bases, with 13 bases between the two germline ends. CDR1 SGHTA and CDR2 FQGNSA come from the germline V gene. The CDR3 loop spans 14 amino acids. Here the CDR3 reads CASSIQGPQNIQYF. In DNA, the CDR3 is TGTGCCAGCAGCATACAGGGACCCCAAAACATTCAGTACTTC. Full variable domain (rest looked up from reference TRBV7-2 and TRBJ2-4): GAGVSQSPSNKVTEKGKDVELRCDPISGHTALYWYRQSLGQGLEFLIYFQGNSAPDKSGLPSDRFSAERTGGSVSTLTIQRTQQEDSAVYLCASSIQGPQNIQYFGAGTRLSVL.

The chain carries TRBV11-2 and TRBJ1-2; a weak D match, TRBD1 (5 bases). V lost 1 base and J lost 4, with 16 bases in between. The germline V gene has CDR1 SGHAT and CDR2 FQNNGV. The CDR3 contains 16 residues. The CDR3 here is CASSLVREIGAYGYTF. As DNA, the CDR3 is TGTGCCAGCAGCTTAGTGAGGGAGATCGGGGCCTATGGCTACACCTTC.

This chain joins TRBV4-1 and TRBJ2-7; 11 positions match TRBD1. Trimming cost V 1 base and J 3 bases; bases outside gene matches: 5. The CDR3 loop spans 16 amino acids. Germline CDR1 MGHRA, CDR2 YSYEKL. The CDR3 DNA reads TGCGCCAGCAGCCAAGTTCCGGGACAGGGGGACTACGAGCAGTACTTC. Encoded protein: CASSQVPGQGDYEQYF.

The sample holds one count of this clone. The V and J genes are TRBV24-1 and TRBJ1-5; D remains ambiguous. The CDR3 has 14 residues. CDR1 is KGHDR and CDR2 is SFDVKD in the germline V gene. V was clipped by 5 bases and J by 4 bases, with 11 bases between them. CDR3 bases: TGTGCCACCAGTGGAGACGCGTTAAATCAGCCCCAGCATTTT. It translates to CATSGDALNQPQHF.

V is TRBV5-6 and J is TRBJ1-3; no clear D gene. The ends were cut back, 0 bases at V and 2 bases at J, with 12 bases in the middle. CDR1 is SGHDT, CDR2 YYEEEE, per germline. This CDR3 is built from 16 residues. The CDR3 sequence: CASSLVATQAGNTIYF. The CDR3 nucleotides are TGTGCCAGCAGCTTGGTTGCCACCCAGGCTGGAAACACCATATATTTT. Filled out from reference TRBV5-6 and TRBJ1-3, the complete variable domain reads DAGVTQSPTHLIKTRGQQVTLRCSPKSGHDTVSWYQQALGQGPQFIFQYYEEEERQRGNFPDRFSGHQFPNYSSELNVNALLLGDSALYLCASSLVATQAGNTIYFGEGSWLTVV.

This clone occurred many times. CDR3 region: CASSQETSGGLAYNEQFF. The CDR3 DNA sequence: TGTGCCAGCAGCCAAGAGACTAGCGGGGGGCTGGCCTACAATGAGCAGTTCTTC. The chain employs TRBV3-1 (or the pseudogene TRBV3-2) and TRBJ2-1; the match to TRBD2 covers 13 bases. In germline, CDR1 is LGHDT, CDR2 YNNKEL (reference sequence). V trimming: 0 bases; J trimming: 2 bases; junction bases outside the gene matches: 4. The CDR3 extends over 18 amino acids.

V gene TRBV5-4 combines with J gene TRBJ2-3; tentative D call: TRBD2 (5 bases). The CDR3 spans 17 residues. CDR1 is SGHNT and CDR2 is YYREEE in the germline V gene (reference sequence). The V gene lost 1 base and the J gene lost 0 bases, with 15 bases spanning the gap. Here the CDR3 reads CASSLMESSRSTDTQYF. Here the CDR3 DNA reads TGTGCCAGCAGCTTGATGGAGTCTAGCCGGAGCACAGATACGCAGTATTTT.

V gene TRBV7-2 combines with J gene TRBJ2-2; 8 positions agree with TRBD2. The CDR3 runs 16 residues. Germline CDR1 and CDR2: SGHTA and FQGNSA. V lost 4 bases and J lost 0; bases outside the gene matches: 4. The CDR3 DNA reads TGTGCCAGCAGCTCCTTGGGACTAGCGAACACCGGGGAGCTGTTTTTT. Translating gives CASSSLGLANTGELFF.

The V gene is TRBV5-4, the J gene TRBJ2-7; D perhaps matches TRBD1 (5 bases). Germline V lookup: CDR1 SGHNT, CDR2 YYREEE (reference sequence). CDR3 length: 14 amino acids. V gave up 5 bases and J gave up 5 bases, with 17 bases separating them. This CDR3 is CASRSREGSDEQYF. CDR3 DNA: TGTGCCAGCAGATCCAGGGAAGGGTCAGACGAGCAGTACTTC.

CDR3 protein: CASSPSQQRNTGELFF. The CDR3 DNA reads TGTGCCAGCAGCCCCAGCCAGCAGAGGAACACCGGGGAGCTGTTTTTT. V and J are TRBV7-9 and TRBJ2-2; D uncertain. The germline CDR1 and CDR2 sequences are SEHNR and FQNEAQ (reference sequence). This CDR3 is built from 16 residues. The V and J ends lost 5 bases and 1 base respectively, with 14 bases between them.

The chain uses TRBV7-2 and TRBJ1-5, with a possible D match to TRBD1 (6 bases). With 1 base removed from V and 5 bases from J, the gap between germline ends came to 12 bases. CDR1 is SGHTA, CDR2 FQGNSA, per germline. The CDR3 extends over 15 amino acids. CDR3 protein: CASSLGGRGYQPQHF. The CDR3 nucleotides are TGTGCCAGCAGCTTAGGAGGCAGGGGATATCAGCCCCAGCATTTT.

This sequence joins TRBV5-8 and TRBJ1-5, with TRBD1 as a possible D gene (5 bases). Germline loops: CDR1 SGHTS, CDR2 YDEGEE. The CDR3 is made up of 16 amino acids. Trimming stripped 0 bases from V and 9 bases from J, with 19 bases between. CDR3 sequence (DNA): TGTGCCAGCAGCTTGGGGGTCAGGGAGGGTGTAGGGCCCCAGCATTTT. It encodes CASSLGVREGVGPQHF.

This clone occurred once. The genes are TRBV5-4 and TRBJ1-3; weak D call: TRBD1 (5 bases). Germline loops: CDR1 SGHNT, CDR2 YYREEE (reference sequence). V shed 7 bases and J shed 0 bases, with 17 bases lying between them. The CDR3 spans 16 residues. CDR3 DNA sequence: TGTGCCAGCTCCCCGGTATCGGGACCCTCTGGAAACACCATATATTTT. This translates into CASSPVSGPSGNTIYF.

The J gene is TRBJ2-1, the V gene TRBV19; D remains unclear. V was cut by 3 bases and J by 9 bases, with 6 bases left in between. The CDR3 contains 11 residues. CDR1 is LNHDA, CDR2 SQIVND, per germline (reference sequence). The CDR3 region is CASSIWGEQFF. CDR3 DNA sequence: TGTGCCAGTAGTATCTGGGGTGAGCAGTTCTTC.

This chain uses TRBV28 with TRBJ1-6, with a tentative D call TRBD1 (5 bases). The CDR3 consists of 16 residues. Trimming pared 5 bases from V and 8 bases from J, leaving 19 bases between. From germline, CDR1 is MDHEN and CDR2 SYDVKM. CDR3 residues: CASSPPLGVRYSPLHF. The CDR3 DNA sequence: TGTGCCAGCAGTCCTCCTCTGGGGGTCCGCTATTCACCCCTCCACTTT.

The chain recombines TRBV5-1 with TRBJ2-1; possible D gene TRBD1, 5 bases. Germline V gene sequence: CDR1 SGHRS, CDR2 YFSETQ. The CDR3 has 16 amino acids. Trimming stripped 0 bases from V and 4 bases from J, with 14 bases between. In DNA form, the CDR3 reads TGCGCCAGCAGCTTGGGGCAGGGTGTCCCTTACAATGAGCAGTTCTTC. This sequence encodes CASSLGQGVPYNEQFF. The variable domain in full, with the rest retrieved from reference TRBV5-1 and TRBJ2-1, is KAGVTQTPRYLIKTRGQQVTLSCSPISGHRSVSWYQQTPGQGLQFLFEYFSETQRNKGNFPGRFSGRQFSNSRSEMNVSTLELGDSALYLCASSLGQGVPYNEQFFGPGTRLTVL.

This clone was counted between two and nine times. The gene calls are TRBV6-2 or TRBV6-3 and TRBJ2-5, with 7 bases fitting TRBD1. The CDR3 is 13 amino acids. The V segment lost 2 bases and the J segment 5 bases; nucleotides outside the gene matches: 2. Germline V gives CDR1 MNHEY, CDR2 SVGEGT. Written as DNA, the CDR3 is TGTGCCAGCAGTTACACGGACAGGGAGACCCAGTACTTC. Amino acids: CASSYTDRETQYF.

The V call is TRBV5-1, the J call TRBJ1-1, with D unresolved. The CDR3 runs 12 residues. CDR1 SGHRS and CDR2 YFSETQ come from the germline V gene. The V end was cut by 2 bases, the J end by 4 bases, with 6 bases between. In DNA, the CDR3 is TGCGCCAGCAGCTTTTCGGGCACTGAAGCTTTCTTT. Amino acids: CASSFSGTEAFF.

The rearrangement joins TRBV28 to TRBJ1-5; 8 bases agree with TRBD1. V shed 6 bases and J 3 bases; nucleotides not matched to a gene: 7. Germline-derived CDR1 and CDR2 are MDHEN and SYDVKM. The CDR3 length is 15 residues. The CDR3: CASRDAGGDNQPQHF. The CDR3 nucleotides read TGTGCCAGCAGGGATGCAGGGGGCGACAATCAGCCCCAGCATTTT.

CDR3: CASSLEGARGFSYNEQFF. The CDR3 coding sequence is TGTGCCAGCAGCTTAGAGGGGGCGCGGGGTTTCTCCTACAATGAGCAGTTCTTC. This chain connects TRBV7-8 to TRBJ2-1, with a possible D match to TRBD1 (7 bases). The V and J ends lost 1 base and 0 bases respectively, with 16 bases between them. The CDR3 is 18 amino acids. Looked up from germline, CDR1 is SGHVS and CDR2 is FQNEAQ.

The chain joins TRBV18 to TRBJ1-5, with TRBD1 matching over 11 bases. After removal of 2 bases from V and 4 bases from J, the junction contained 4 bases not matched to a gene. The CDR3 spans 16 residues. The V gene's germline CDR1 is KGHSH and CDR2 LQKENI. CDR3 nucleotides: TGTGCCAGCTCACCAGAGGACAGGGGGCCGAATCAGCCCCAGCATTTT. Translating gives CASSPEDRGPNQPQHF.

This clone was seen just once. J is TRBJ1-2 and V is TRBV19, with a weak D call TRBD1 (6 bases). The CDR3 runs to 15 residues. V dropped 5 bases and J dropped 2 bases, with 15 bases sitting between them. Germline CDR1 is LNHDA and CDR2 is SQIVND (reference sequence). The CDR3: CASSPQGHRNYGYTF. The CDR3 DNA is TGTGCCAGTAGTCCCCAGGGACACAGAAACTATGGCTACACCTTC.

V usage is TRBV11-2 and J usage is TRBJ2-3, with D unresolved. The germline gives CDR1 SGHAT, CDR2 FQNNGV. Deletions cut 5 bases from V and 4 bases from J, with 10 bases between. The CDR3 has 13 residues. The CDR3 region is CASSPLSADTQYF. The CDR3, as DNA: TGTGCCAGCAGCCCCCTGAGCGCAGATACGCAGTATTTT.

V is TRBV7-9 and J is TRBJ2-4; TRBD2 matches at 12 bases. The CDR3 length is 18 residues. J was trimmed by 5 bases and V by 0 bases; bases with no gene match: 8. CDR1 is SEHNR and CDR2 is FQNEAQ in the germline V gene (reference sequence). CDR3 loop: CASSLAYASGRAQNIQYF. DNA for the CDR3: TGTGCCAGCAGCTTAGCGTACGCTAGCGGGAGGGCCCAAAACATTCAGTACTTC.

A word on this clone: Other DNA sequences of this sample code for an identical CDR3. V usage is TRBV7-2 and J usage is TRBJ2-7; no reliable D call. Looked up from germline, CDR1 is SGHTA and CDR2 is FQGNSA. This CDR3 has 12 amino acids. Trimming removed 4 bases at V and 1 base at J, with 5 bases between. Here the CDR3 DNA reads TGTGCCAGCAGCTCCACTTCCTACGAGCAGTACTTC. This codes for CASSSTSYEQYF.

The CDR3 sequence: CAWHTGVVGTEAFF. CDR3 nucleotides: TGTGCCTGGCATACAGGGGTGGTTGGAACTGAAGCTTTCTTT. The rearrangement links TRBV30 to TRBJ1-1; the match to TRBD1 covers 7 bases. The germline V gene encodes CDR1 GTSNPN and CDR2 SVGIG (reference sequence). With 5 bases clipped from V and 5 bases from J, the junction kept 11 bases outside the gene matches. CDR3 size: 14 residues.